A selection of T cell receptor beta chains follows, all from one sample in a study of T cells in Graves' hyperthyroidism and ophthalmopathy. TCRdb used MiXCR to reprocess the multiplex PCR reads, holding one entry per CDR3 protein. The sample contains about 640,000 distinct CDR3 sequences, about 14% of which appear only once. Sequenced sample: blood. Every receptor here comes from a woman aged 50 to 60 with Graves' ophthalmopathy. Both conserved end residues are trimmed from each CDR3.

V,J,CDR3
TRBV30,TRBJ2-1,AWSVPLSRDEQF
TRBV18,TRBJ1-5,ASSLSEGQPQH
TRBV7-8,TRBJ2-3,ASSTRPADTQY
TRBV16,TRBJ2-1,ASSPRTSGSRSYNEQF
TRBV29-1,TRBJ2-5,SVVFWAGGEQETQY
TRBV20-1,TRBJ2-3,SANLRGEADTQY
TRBV18,TRBJ2-2,ASSPPGRSNTGELF
TRBV10-3,TRBJ1-5,AISEGGNQPQH
TRBV4-3,TRBJ2-7,ASSRGTDEQY
TRBV6-2/TRBV6-3,TRBJ2-1,ASRELLTGGVQF
TRBV29-1,TRBJ1-2,SARGGTDNYGYT
TRBV28,TRBJ2-1,ASSRHDRGWGNEQF
TRBV10-3,TRBJ2-7,AISEPRPGEQY
TRBV7-9,TRBJ2-7,ASSLSVRTHEQY
TRBV24-1,TRBJ2-1,ATGTDRDRGSYNEQF
TRBV5-5,TRBJ2-5,ASNQLTGGGETQY
TRBV6-1,TRBJ2-1,ASSLQTGYNEQF
TRBV4-1,TRBJ2-5,ASSQEWTDQETQY
TRBV19,TRBJ2-3,ASSAQSSTDTQY
TRBV5-1,TRBJ2-2,ASSFRETNTGELF
TRBV10-3,TRBJ2-3,AISGRAGGGDTQY
TRBV20-1,TRBJ2-3,SADWEAGGRADTQY
TRBV4-1,TRBJ2-5,ASSQESTTWGQETQY
TRBV2,TRBJ1-1,ASRSLGGYEDTEAF
TRBV4-3,TRBJ2-1,ASSQGLVNNEQF
TRBV12-3/TRBV12-4,TRBJ1-2,ASSPRPGQGSFNYGYT
TRBV7-6,TRBJ2-5,ASSLASASGLETQY
TRBV6-1,TRBJ2-7,ASNMGLAGEYEQY
TRBV6-1,TRBJ2-1,ASSPGAWNEQF
TRBV4-3,TRBJ2-2,ASSQEGRAGGELF
TRBV4-3,TRBJ2-2,ASSQDSRQGAWELF
TRBV2,TRBJ2-1,ASRDLGGVGVNEQF
TRBV24-1,TRBJ2-1,ATSEIDRGNEQF
TRBV12-3/TRBV12-4,TRBJ1-5,ASSLASQGNQPQH
TRBV3-1,TRBJ2-1,ASSPQGYEQF
TRBV5-1,TRBJ2-7,ASSSIAYSYEQY
TRBV12-5,TRBJ1-1,ASGLWAKNTEAF
TRBV12-3/TRBV12-4,TRBJ2-7,ASSLFGVSYEQY
TRBV6-1,TRBJ1-1,ASVDSGTEAF
TRBV29-1,TRBJ2-3,SVPRTSEDTQY
TRBV10-3,TRBJ2-7,AIRGTGVAYEQY
TRBV6-1,TRBJ2-2,ASTVLAGDTGELF
TRBV12-3/TRBV12-4,TRBJ1-1,ASSLDRGPMNTEAF
TRBV5-1,TRBJ2-7,ASSRSRWEFYEQY
TRBV4-3,TRBJ2-1,ASSPQNRDNEQF
TRBV3-1,TRBJ2-3,ASSRTSLTDTQY
TRBV27,TRBJ2-5,ASSLFRRQGEETQY
TRBV5-6,TRBJ2-7,ASSLEIEQY
TRBV7-6,TRBJ2-2,ASTSGLAVRGELF
TRBV7-3,TRBJ2-2,ASSSRGSGELF
TRBV6-2/TRBV6-3,TRBJ1-1,ASRQTDRVTMNTEAF
TRBV5-1,TRBJ1-4,ASSFVGGTSKEKLF
TRBV11-2,TRBJ2-5,ASSLGGQGIQTQY
TRBV7-9,TRBJ2-1,ASSLEGQGAYNEQF